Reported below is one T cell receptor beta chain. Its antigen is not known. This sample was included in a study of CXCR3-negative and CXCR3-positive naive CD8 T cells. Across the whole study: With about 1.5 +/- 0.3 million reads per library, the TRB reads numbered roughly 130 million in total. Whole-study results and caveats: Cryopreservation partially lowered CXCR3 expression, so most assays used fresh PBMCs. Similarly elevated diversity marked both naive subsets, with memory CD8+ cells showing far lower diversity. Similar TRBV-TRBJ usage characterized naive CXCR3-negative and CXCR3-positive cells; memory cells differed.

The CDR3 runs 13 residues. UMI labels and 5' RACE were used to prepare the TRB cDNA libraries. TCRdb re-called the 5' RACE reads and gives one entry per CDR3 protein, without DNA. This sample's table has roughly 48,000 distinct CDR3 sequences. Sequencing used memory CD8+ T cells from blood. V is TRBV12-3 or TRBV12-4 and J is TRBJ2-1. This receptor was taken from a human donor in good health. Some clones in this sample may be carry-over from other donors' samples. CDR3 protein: CASSFARNNEQFF.